These T cell receptor beta chains were read from a single sample in a study of T cell changes during pregnancy in multiple sclerosis. Generated by immunoSEQ multiplex PCR, the TCRdb table keeps only in-frame clones and is missing some. Here the sample spans about 44,000 clones, 95% to 96% being singletons. Sequencing was performed on peripheral blood, taken in the second trimester of pregnancy. Receptors originate from a female donor with multiple sclerosis, enrolled in a pregnancy study. The CDR3 runs from the conserved cysteine through the conserved F or W. Each record gives: clone size, D gene, CDR3 length, J gene, V gene, CDR3 protein, CDR3 DNA. The D gene is left open where the match is weak. Not all rows give a size; the values are once, few, many and, for expanded clones, a class.

-,TRBD2,16,TRBJ2-7,TRBV7-3,CASSLGPGLATYEQYF,TGTGCCAGCAGCTTAGGGCCGGGACTAGCTACCTACGAGCAGTACTTC
-,-,15,TRBJ2-7,TRBV9,CASSVDQGSAYEQYF,TGTGCCAGCAGCGTAGATCAGGGGTCAGCCTACGAGCAGTACTTC
-,TRBD1,16,TRBJ2-2,TRBV5-1,CASSLGGTANTGELFF,TGCGCCAGCAGCTTGGGGGGGACAGCGAACACCGGGGAGCTGTTTTTT
-,-,15,TRBJ1-3,TRBV2,CASSVGGTPGNTIYF,TGTGCCAGCAGTGTTGGAGGAACGCCTGGAAACACCATATATTTT
-,-,14,TRBJ2-7,TRBV27,CASSLGTGVAEQYF,TGTGCCAGCAGTTTGGGGACGGGGGTGGCCGAGCAGTACTTC
-,TRBD2,16,TRBJ2-2,TRBV5-1,CASSVSGRAEGGELFF,TGCGCCAGCAGCGTGAGCGGGAGGGCCGAAGGCGGGGAGCTGTTTTTT
-,TRBD2,19,TRBJ2-1,TRBV7-2,CASSLTTARTSGSMGEQFF,TGTGCCAGCAGCCTTACTACCGCGCGGACTAGCGGGAGTATGGGTGAGCAGTTCTTC
-,-,16,TRBJ2-3,TRBV2,CASSERWAQGTDTQYF,TGTGCCAGCAGTGAACGCTGGGCACAAGGCACAGATACGCAGTATTTT
-,-,15,TRBJ2-7,TRBV7-6,CASSPAGNPAYEQYF,TGTGCCAGCAGCCCAGCAGGGAATCCGGCCTACGAGCAGTACTTC
-,TRBD2,18,TRBJ2-5,TRBV4-2,CASSPNKPTSGRLETQYF,TGTGCCAGCAGCCCGAATAAACCCACTAGCGGGAGATTGGAGACCCAGTACTTC
-,-,11,TRBJ2-7,TRBV5-4,CASGPGEEQYF,TGTGCCAGCGGCCCGGGTGAGGAGCAGTACTTC
once,-,15,TRBJ2-5,TRBV6-5,CASSYAGLLGETQYF,TGTGCCAGCAGTTACGCGGGGCTCCTGGGGGAGACCCAGTACTTC
-,-,16,TRBJ2-1,TRBV11-2,CASSFRLGRSYNEQFF,TGTGCCAGCAGCTTTCGCCTAGGCCGCTCCTACAATGAGCAGTTCTTC
-,TRBD2,17,TRBJ2-2,TRBV12-5,CASGLSLAGDPTGELFF,TGTGCTAGTGGTTTATCTCTAGCGGGAGACCCCACCGGGGAGCTGTTTTTT
once,-,15,TRBJ1-5,TRBV5-1,CASSWGGLSNQPQHF,TGCGCCAGCAGCTGGGGGGGCCTAAGCAATCAGCCCCAGCATTTT
-,TRBD1,14,TRBJ2-7,TRBV7-8,CASSRDRGRLEQYF,TGTGCCAGCTCCAGGGACAGGGGGCGCCTCGAGCAGTACTTC
-,-,15,TRBJ1-2,TRBV6-6,CASSYNPGDTNGYTF,TGTGCCAGCAGTTACAACCCAGGGGATACGAATGGCTACACCTTC
-,TRBD1,17,TRBJ2-5,TRBV2,CASSEDWGRGRQETQYF,TGTGCCAGCAGTGAAGATTGGGGCAGGGGGCGGCAAGAGACCCAGTACTTC
-,-,13,TRBJ1-5,TRBV4-3,CASTQGLGQPQHF,TGCGCCAGCACTCAGGGGTTGGGTCAGCCCCAGCATTTT
-,-,13,TRBJ2-3,TRBV7-3,CASSLTGADTQYF,TGTGCCAGCAGCTTAACAGGGGCGGATACGCAGTATTTT
-,TRBD1,14,TRBJ1-4,TRBV6-5,CANSPVGQGSKLFF,TGTGCCAACAGTCCAGTCGGACAGGGGTCAAAACTGTTTTTT
-,-,16,TRBJ1-1,TRBV5-1,CASSLETAGRNTEAFF,TGCGCCAGCAGCTTGGAAACGGCAGGGCGGAACACTGAAGCTTTCTTT
once,TRBD1,14,TRBJ1-2,TRBV6-6,CASNTLDRSYGYTF,TGTGCCAGCAACACACTGGACAGGAGCTATGGCTACACCTTC
-,-,17,TRBJ1-1,TRBV7-9,CASSPLTMVVENTEAFF,TGTGCCAGCAGCCCTCTCACTATGGTAGTGGAGAACACTGAAGCTTTCTTT
-,-,12,TRBJ2-2,TRBV6-5,CASTNPGGELFF,TGTGCCAGCACCAACCCGGGCGGGGAGCTGTTTTTT
-,-,16,TRBJ2-1,TRBV7-3,CASSSVRGLSYNEQFF,TGTGCCAGCAGCTCCGTCCGCGGCCTCTCCTACAATGAGCAGTTCTTC
few,-,12,TRBJ1-1,TRBV6-1,CASLRGAAEAFF,TGTGCCAGCTTGCGGGGGGCGGCTGAAGCTTTCTTT
-,TRBD1,14,TRBJ2-7,TRBV5-1,CASSPGQNLYEQYF,TGCGCCAGCAGCCCGGGACAGAATCTCTACGAGCAGTACTTC
-,-,15,TRBJ2-3,TRBV7-2,CASSLRRRSTDTQYF,TGTGCCAGCAGCTTAAGGAGGCGGTCCACAGATACGCAGTATTTT
once,TRBD2,15,TRBJ2-1,TRBV5-1,CASSGLAGGPNEQFF,TGCGCCAGCAGCGGACTAGCGGGAGGGCCCAATGAGCAGTTCTTC
-,TRBD1,12,TRBJ2-1,TRBV18,CASSPRDRGQFF,TGTGCCAGCTCACCACGGGACAGGGGACAGTTCTTC
-,-,16,TRBJ2-1,TRBV9,CASSVWSGNTHNEQFF,TGTGCCAGCAGCGTATGGTCCGGGAATACCCACAATGAGCAGTTCTTC
-,-,10,TRBJ1-2,TRBV30,CAWSGSGYTF,TGTGCCTGGAGTGGCAGTGGCTACACCTTC
-,-,13,TRBJ1-1,TRBV7-2,CASSPESNTEAFF,TGTGCCAGCAGCCCGGAGTCTAACACTGAAGCTTTCTTT
-,-,15,TRBJ2-5,TRBV14,CASSQAGGARLHLYF,TGTGCCAGCAGCCAAGCTGGCGGGGCCCGACTCCATTTATACTTC
-,-,13,TRBJ2-7,TRBV7-2,CASSPTVTYEQYF,TGTGCCAGCAGCCCGACAGTTACCTACGAGCAGTACTTC
-,TRBD2,15,TRBJ2-7,TRBV27,CASSSLGGSPYEQYF,TGTGCCAGCAGTTCCCTTGGCGGGAGTCCCTACGAGCAGTACTTC
-,-,13,TRBJ1-1,TRBV27,CASSLIGGTEAFF,TGTGCCAGCAGTTTAATTGGAGGGACTGAAGCTTTCTTT
-,-,16,TRBJ1-2,TRBV6-1,CVSSEAGAARHYGYTF,TGTGTCAGCAGTGAAGCTGGGGCAGCCAGACACTATGGCTACACCTTC
once,-,17,TRBJ1-4,TRBV5-1,CASSLVFPVTENEKLFF,TGCGCCAGCAGCTTGGTTTTTCCGGTGACAGAAAATGAAAAACTGTTTTTT